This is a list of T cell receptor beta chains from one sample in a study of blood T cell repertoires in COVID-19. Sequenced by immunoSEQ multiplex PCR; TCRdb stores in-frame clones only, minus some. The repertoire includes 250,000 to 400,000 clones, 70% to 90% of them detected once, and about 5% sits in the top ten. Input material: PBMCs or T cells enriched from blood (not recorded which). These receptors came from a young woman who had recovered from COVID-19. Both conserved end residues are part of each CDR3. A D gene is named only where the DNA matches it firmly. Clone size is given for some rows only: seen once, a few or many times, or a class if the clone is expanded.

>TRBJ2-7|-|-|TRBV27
TGTGCCAGCACCCCCATCGGAGGGGCGGTCGAGCAGTACTTC
CASTPIGGAVEQYF
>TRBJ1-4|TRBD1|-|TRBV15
TGTGCCACCAGCAGAGACAGGACAGGGTTTAATGAAAAACTGTTTTTT
CATSRDRTGFNEKLFF
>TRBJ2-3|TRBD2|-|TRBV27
TGTGCCAGCAGTTTATACGGGGGGGCCGCAGATACGCAGTATTTT
CASSLYGGAADTQYF
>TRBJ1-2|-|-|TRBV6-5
TGTGCCAGCACCGGCGGAGCAGGGGCTAACTATGGCTACACCTTC
CASTGGAGANYGYTF
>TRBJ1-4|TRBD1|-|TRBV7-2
TGTGCCAGCAGCCTATGGGGACAGGGGAATGAAAAACTGTTTTTT
CASSLWGQGNEKLFF
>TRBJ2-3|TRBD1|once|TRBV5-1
TGCGCCAGCAGCCCGGAAAACAACAGGGGGATCCCAGATACGCAGTATTTT
CASSPENNRGIPDTQYF
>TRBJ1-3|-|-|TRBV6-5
TGTGCCAGCAGGCCCGGACAGCTCTCTGGAAACACCATATATTTT
CASRPGQLSGNTIYF
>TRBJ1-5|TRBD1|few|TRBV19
TGTGCCAGTAGTATAGCGGACAGGGGGTATCAGCCCCAGCATTTT
CASSIADRGYQPQHF
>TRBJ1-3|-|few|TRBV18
TGTGCCAGCTCACCACAAAGTCCGTCCAGCTCTGGAAACACCATATATTTT
CASSPQSPSSSGNTIYF
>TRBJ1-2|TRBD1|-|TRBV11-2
TGTGCCAGCAGCTTAGTCGGGACAGACAGTCTAGCCTTC
CASSLVGTDSLAF
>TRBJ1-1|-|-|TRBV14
TGTGCCAGCAGCCGGGGGCAGGGGCCGCGATCGAGGGACACTGAAGCTTTCTTT
CASSRGQGPRSRDTEAFF
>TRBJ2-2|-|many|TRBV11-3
TGTGCCAGCAGCTTAGATACGGTGACCGGGGAGCTGTTTTTT
CASSLDTVTGELFF
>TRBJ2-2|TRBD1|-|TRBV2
TGTGCCAGCAGGGACAGGACTAACACCGGGGAGCTGTTTTTT
CASRDRTNTGELFF
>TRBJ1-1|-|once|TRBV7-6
TGTGCCAGCAGCCCTAGACCGCGTCGGAACACTGAAGCTTTCTTT
CASSPRPRRNTEAFF
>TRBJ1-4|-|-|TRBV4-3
TGCGCCAGCAGCCAAGGACAGGCGGTTAATGAAAAACTGTTTTTT
CASSQGQAVNEKLFF
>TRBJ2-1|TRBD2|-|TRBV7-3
TGTGCCAGCAGCTTATTTGGGAGCGGGGGGAGGTATGGCAATGAGCAGTTCTTC
CASSLFGSGGRYGNEQFF
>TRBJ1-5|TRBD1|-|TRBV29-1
TGCAGCGTGGGGGACAGGAGCAATCAGCCCCAGCATTTT
CSVGDRSNQPQHF
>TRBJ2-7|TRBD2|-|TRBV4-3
TGCGCCAGCAGCCAGGGACTAGCGGGGGGTTCCTACGAGCAGTACTTC
CASSQGLAGGSYEQYF
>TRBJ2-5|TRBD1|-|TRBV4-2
TGTGCCAGCAGCCCAGCCCCCGGGACAGGGGTTAGGGAGACCCAGTACTTC
CASSPAPGTGVRETQYF
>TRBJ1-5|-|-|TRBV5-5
TGTGCCAGCAGCTTGTTAGGGGGGGCCAGCAATCAGCCCCAGCATTTT
CASSLLGGASNQPQHF
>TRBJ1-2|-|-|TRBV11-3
TGTGCCAGCAGCTCCGAGGCCAGGGATGGGTATGGCTACACCTTC
CASSSEARDGYGYTF
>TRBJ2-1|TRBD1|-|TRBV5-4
TGTGCCAGCAGGCCAATAGGGGGCAATCAGTACAATGAGCAGTTCTTC
CASRPIGGNQYNEQFF
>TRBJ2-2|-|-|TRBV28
TGTGCCAGCAGTTTTCTGGGAGTTAACACCGGGGAGCTGTTTTTT
CASSFLGVNTGELFF
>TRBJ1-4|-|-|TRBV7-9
TGTGCCAGCAGCTTAACGTTTCGGGGAGATAAGGATGAAAAACTGTTTTTT
CASSLTFRGDKDEKLFF
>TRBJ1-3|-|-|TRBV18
TGTGCCAGCTCATCCACGGGGGTGTCCCTCTCTGGAAACACCATATATTTT
CASSSTGVSLSGNTIYF
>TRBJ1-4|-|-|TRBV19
TGTGCCAGCTATTCCCGCGGGGCAACTAATGAAAAACTGTTTTTT
CASYSRGATNEKLFF
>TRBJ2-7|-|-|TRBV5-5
TGTGCCAGCAGCCGTCAGTCCTACGAGCAGTACTTC
CASSRQSYEQYF
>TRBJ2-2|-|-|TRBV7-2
TGTGCCAGCAGCTTACTCCCCGGGACGAACACCGGGGAGCTGTTTTTT
CASSLLPGTNTGELFF
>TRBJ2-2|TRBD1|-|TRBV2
TGTGCCAGCGGGAGGGACAGGGCGAACACCGGGGAGCTGTTTTTT
CASGRDRANTGELFF
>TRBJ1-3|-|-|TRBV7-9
TGTGCCAGCAGCTTCTCGACAGGTGTGGCTGGAAACACCATATATTTT
CASSFSTGVAGNTIYF
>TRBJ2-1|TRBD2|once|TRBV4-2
TGTGCCAGCAGCCCCCTCGCGGGGGGGCCTTACAATGAGCAGTTCTTC
CASSPLAGGPYNEQFF
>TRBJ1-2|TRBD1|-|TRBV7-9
TGTGCCAGCACCACAGGGACAGGGGGCCACTATGGCTACACCTTC
CASTTGTGGHYGYTF
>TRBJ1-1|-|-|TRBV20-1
TGCAGTGCTAGTCGAACACAGGGCTACACTGAAGCTTTCTTT
CSASRTQGYTEAFF
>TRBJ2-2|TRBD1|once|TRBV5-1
TGCGCCAGCAGCTTACGACAGGGGCACTCGGCCGGGGAGCTGTTTTTT
CASSLRQGHSAGELFF
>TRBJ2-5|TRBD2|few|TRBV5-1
TGCGCCAGCAGTCCGGGACTAGCGGGGGCCCAAGAGACCCAGTACTTC
CASSPGLAGAQETQYF
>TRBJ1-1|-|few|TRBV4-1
TGCGCCAGCAGCCAACGTGAGGGCCTAGAAGCTTTCTTT
CASSQREGLEAFF
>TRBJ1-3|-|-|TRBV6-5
TGTGCCAGCAGTTACATAACAGGGTACGGAAACACCATATATTTT
CASSYITGYGNTIYF
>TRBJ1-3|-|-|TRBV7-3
TGTGCCAGCAGCTTAACCCCGTCTGACACCATATATTTT
CASSLTPSDTIYF
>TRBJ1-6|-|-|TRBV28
TGTGCCAGCATGCCTCCTCTGGGCCCTAATTCACCCCTCCACTTT
CASMPPLGPNSPLHF
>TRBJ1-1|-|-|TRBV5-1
TGCGCCAGCAGAATCGGACAGAACACTGAAGCTTTCTTT
CASRIGQNTEAFF
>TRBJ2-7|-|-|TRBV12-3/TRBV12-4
TGTGCCAGCAGCCCGAGCCAGGCGTACGAGCAGTACTTC
CASSPSQAYEQYF
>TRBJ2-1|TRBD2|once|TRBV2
TGTGCCAGCAGGGAGAGGGTAGCGGGGGGCCGGGAGATCTTC
CASRERVAGGREIF